This T cell receptor beta chain stems from a study of OX40 agonist ivuxolimab in advanced cancers. Study at large: Patients received ivuxolimab, an intravenous treatment, every 2 weeks at 0.01 to 10 mg/kg.

Per the germline V gene, CDR1 is SGHDT and CDR2 is YYEEEE. V dropped 2 bases and J dropped 4 bases, with 9 bases sitting between them. The CDR3 is 13 residues long. The method was immunoSEQ multiplex PCR; TCRdb's version includes in-frame clones alone and lacks a portion of them. The sample contains around 100,000 clones, about 89% of which appear only once. This TCR was recovered from an adult with an advanced solid tumor such as melanoma, head and neck, liver or kidney cancer. The V gene is TRBV5-6, the J gene TRBJ1-2; D not certain. This sample comprised CD4+ or CD8+ T cells sorted from blood, obtained in a trial of the OX40 agonist ivuxolimab. CDR3 region: CASSFVGPYGYTF. As DNA, the CDR3 is TGTGCCAGCAGCTTCGTAGGACCCTATGGCTACACCTTC.